The clone carrying this TCR beta chain was counted a single time. Its antigen is unknown. A much larger clone differs from this one at a single base, so this may be a read error. These data originate in a study of tumor-infiltrating lymphocytes in primary liver carcinoma. Study at large: Both sexes were represented among patients, who were 30 to 69 years old.

The study's findings and limits: The proportion of top clones found throughout all five tumor regions was only about 7.5-25%.

Between 20 and 30 mg of unsorted bulk tissue served as the source from which RNA and DNA were co-extracted. Patients underwent resection of primary liver carcinoma. Each of the tumor samples contained in excess of 75% viable tumor cells. A primer in the constant region served to generate TCR beta cDNA from 450 to 650 ng of total RNA. Three nested multiplex PCR rounds, a slightly modified ARM-PCR method, built the TCR beta libraries. TRBV1-TRBV30 forward primers paired with a C-beta reverse primer were used in the first two PCR rounds, which ran approximately 10 cycles each. TCRdb independently ran MiXCR on the multiplex PCR reads; one entry per CDR3 protein. The table lists more than 60,000 distinct CDR3 sequences, nearly 70% of them singletons. Germline V gene data show CDR1 as SEHNR and CDR2 as FQNEAQ (reference sequence). This CDR3 region has 12 residues.

The material sequenced was liver tumor tissue from sampling region 4. The subset: tumor region T4, right-lateral pole. The clonotype comes from a man aged 35-49 years with primary liver carcinoma and hepatitis B virus infection. V and J are TRBV7-9 and TRBJ2-2, with D uncertain. CDR3 sequence (DNA): TGTACCAGCAGCATGACTCCCGGGGAGCTGTTTTTT. This translates into CTSSMTPGELFF.